What follows describes a single TCR beta chain. Its matching antigen is unknown. Losses at the gene ends were 1 base for V and 3 bases for J; bases not matched to a gene: 2. The CDR3 has 15 amino acids. Germline lookup yields CDR1 SGHTA and CDR2 FQGNSA. These data originate in a study of beta chain features in type 1 diabetes. Background on the study: Age and gender were similar between patients and healthy donors, as were cell yields. Study-level results: In the patient group, naive, central memory and Treg TCRB repertoires seemed more alike than in the healthy donor group. Shorter TCRB CDR3s, moderately but significantly so, marked every one of the four CD4+ subsets in Type 1 diabetes patients.

Expressed TCRB transcripts were sequenced because the isolated RNA had all been reverse transcribed beforehand. The method was immunoSEQ multiplex PCR; TCRdb's version includes in-frame clones alone and lacks a portion of them. The table includes around 330,000 clones, 11% detected once. The sample was naive CD4+ T cells from blood. The sequence came from a woman aged 30 to 39 in good health. The gene calls are TRBV7-2 and TRBJ2-1, with 8 bases fitting TRBD2. CDR3 sequence reads: CASSLGAGVYNEQFF. CDR3 in DNA: TGTGCCAGCAGCTTAGGAGCGGGGGTCTACAATGAGCAGTTCTTC.